This T cell receptor beta chain was sequenced in a study of blood T cell repertoires in COVID-19. Study at large: Italy, Spain and the United States were the sources of the convalescent and acute COVID-19 samples.

Libraries were prepared by immunoSEQ multiplex PCR; TCRdb keeps only in-frame clonotypes and omits some of them. This table holds about 96,000 clones, about 88% found once. Trimming removed 5 bases at V and 8 bases at J, with 15 bases between. The germline gives CDR1 LNHDA, CDR2 SQIVND (reference sequence). The CDR3 length is 13 residues. The sequencing input was peripheral blood. This chain links TRBV19 with TRBJ1-2; D uncertain. The source of this sequence is a woman aged 55-69 years with acute or convalescent COVID-19. The CDR3 loop reads CASSVAGSRGYTF. DNA of the CDR3: TGTGCCAGTAGTGTTGCGGGGTCGAGGGGCTACACCTTC.